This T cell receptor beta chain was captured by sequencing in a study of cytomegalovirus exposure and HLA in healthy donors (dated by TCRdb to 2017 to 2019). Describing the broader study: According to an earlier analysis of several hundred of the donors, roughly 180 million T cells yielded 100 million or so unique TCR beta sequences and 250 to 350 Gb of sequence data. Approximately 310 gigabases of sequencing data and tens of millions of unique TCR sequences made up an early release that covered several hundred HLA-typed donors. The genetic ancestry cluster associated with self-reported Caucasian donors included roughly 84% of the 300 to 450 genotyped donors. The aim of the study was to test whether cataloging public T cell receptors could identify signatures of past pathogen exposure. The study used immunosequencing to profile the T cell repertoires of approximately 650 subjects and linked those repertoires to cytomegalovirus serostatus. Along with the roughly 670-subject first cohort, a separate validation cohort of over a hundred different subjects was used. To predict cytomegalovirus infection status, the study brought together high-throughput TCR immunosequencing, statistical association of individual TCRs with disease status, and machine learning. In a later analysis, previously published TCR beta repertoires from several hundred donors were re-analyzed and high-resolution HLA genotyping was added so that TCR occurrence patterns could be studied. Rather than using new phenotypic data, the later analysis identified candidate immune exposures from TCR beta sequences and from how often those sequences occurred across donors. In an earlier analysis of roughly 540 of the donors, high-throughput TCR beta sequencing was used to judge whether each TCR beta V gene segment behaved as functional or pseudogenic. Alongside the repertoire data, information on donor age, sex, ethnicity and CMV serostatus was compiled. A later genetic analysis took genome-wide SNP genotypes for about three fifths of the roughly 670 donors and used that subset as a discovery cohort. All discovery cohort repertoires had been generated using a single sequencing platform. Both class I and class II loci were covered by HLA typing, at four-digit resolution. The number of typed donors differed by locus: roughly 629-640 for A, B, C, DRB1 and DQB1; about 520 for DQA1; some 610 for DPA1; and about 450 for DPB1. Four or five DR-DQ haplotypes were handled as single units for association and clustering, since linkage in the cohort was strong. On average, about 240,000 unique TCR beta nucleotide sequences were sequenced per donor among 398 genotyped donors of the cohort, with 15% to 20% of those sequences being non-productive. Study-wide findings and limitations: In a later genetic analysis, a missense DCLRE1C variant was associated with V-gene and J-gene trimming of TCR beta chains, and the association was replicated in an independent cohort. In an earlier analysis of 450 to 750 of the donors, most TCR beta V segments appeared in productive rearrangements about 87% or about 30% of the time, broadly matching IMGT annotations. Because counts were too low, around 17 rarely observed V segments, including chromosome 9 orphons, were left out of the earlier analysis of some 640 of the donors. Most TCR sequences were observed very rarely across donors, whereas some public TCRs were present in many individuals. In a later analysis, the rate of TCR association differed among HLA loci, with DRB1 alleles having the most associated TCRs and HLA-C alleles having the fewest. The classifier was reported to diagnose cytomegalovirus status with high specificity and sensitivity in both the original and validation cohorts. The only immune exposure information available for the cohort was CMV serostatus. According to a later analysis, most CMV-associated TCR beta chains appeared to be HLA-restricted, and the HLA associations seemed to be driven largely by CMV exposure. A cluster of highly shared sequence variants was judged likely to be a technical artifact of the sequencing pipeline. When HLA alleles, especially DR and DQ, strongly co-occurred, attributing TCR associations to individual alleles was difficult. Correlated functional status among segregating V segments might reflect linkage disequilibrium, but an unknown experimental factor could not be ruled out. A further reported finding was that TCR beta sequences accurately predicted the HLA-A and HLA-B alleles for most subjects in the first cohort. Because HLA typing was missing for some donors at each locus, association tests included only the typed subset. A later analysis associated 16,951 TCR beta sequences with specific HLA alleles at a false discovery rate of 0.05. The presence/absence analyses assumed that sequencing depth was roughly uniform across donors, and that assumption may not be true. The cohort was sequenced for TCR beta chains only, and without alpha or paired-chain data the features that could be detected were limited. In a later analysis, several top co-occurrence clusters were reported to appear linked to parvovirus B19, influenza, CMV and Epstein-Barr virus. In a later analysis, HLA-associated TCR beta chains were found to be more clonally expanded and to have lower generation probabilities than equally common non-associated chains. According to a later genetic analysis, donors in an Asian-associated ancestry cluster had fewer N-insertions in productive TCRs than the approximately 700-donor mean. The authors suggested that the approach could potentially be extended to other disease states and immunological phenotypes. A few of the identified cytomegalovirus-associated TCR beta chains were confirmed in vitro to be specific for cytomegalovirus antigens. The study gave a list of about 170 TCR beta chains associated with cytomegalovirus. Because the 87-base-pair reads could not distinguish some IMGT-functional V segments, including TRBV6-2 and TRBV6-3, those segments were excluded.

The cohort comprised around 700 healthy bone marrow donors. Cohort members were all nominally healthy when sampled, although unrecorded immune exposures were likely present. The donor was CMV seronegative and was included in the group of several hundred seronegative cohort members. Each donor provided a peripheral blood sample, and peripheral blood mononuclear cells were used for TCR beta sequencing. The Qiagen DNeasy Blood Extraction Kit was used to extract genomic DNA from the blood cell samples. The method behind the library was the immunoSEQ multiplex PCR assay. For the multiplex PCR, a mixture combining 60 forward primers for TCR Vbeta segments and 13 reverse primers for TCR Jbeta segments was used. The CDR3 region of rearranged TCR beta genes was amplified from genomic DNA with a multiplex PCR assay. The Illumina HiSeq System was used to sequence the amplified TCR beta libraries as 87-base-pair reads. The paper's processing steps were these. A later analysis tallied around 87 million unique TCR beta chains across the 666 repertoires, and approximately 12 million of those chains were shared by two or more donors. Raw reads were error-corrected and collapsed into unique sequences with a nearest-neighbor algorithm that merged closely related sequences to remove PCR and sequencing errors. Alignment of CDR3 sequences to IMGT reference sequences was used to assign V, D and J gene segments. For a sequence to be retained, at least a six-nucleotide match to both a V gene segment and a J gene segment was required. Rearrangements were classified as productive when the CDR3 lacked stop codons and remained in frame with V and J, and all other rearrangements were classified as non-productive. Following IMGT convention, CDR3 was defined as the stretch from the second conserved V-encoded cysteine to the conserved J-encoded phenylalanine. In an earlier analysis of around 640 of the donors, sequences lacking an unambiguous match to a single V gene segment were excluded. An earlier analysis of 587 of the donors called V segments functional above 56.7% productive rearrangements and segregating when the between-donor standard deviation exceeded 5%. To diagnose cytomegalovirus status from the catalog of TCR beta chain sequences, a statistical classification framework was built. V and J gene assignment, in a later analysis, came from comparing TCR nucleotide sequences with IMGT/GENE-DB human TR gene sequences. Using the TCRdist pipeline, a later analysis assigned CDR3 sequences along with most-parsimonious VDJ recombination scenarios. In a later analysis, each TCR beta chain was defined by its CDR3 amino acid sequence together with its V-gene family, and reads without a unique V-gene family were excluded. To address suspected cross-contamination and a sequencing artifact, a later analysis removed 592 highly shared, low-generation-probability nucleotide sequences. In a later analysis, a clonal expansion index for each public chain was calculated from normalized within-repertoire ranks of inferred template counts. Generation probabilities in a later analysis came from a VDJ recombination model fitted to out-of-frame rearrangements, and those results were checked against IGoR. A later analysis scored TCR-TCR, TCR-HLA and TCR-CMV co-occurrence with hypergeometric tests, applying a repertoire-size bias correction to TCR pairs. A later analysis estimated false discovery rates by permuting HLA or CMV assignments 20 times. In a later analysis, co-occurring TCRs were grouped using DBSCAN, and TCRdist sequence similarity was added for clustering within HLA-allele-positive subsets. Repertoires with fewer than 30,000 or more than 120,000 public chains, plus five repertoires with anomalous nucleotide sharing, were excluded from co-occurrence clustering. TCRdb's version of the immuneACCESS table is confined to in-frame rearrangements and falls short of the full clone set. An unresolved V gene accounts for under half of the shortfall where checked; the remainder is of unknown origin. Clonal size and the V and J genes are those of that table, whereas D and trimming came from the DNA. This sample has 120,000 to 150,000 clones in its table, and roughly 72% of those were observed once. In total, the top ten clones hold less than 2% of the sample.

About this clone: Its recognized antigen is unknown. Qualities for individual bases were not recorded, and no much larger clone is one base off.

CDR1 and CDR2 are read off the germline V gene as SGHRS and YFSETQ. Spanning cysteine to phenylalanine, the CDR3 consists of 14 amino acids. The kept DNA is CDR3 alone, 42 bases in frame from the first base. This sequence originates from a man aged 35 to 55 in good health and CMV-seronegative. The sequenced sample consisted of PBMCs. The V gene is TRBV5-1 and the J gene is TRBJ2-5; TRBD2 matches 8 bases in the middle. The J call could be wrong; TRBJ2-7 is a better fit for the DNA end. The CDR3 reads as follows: CASSLTSGTYEQYF. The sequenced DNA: TGCGCCAGCAGCTTGACTAGCGGAACCTACGAGCAGTACTTC.